Each of the 14 T cell receptor beta chains below was sequenced from the same sample in a study of Ad26.COV2.S vaccination and SARS-CoV-2 variants. Specified treatment: some 20 received Ad26.COV2.S at low or high dose, single or two shots; several received placebo; per-sample allocation not given. Vaccine and placebo recipients were sampled on day 63 after the first injection. Clones were read by immunoSEQ multiplex PCR, and TCRdb kept only the in-frame ones, dropping some. This repertoire shows approximately 340,000 clones, 70% to 90% found once; its top ten account for roughly 3.5%. This specimen was peripheral blood, taken in a trial of Ad26.COV2.S vaccine versus placebo. Receptor source: a person aged 18-65 years who received the Ad26.COV2.S COVID-19 vaccine or a placebo.

This clone has at least ten counts. V gene TRBV6-6 combines with J gene TRBJ1-3; D possibly corresponds to TRBD1 (5 bases). The V gene's germline CDR1 is MNHNY and CDR2 SVGAGI (reference sequence). The CDR3 loop spans 14 amino acids. Trimming pared 6 bases from V and 4 bases from J, leaving 13 bases between. The CDR3 coding sequence is TGTGCCAGCAGCAACACAGGTGCCGGAAACACCATATATTTT. This gives the protein CASSNTGAGNTIYF.

The chain joins TRBV19 to TRBJ2-1; 15 bases align to TRBD2. The trim removed 3 bases at V and 9 bases at J, leaving 6 bases unmatched. Germline-derived CDR1 and CDR2 are LNHDA and SQIVND (reference sequence). The CDR3 spans 16 residues. The CDR3 DNA sequence: TGTGCCAGTAGTATCCGGACTAGCGGGAGGGCCTTTGAGCAGTTCTTC. This codes for CASSIRTSGRAFEQFF.

V usage is TRBV5-6 and J usage is TRBJ2-5, with D perhaps TRBD1 or TRBD2 (5 bases each). Germline CDR1 reads SGHDT; CDR2 reads YYEEEE. The V and J ends lost 1 base and 1 base respectively, with 14 bases between them. The CDR3 covers 16 residues. The CDR3 sequence: CASSLSWGSVQETQYF. CDR3 coding DNA: TGTGCCAGCAGCTTGAGTTGGGGGAGTGTCCAAGAGACCCAGTACTTC.

This clone was detected once. The chain employs TRBV7-4 and TRBJ1-4; D unresolved. Trimming took off 6 bases at V and 7 bases at J, with 0 bases between the two ends. CDR1 and CDR2 from the germline V gene are SGHVT and SQSDAQ. The CDR3 is 9 amino acids. The CDR3 region is CASSEKLFF. The DNA of the CDR3 is TGTGCCAGCAGTGAAAAACTGTTTTTT. Full variable domain (outside the CDR3, taken from reference TRBV7-4 and TRBJ1-4): GAGVSQSPRYKVAKRGRDVALRCDSISGHVTLYWYRQTLGQGSEVLTYSQSDAQRDKSGRPSGRFSAERPERSVSTLKIQRTEQGDSAVYLCASSEKLFFGSGTQLSVL.

The gene calls are TRBV7-9 and TRBJ2-7; D call uncertain. The germline gives CDR1 SEHNR, CDR2 FQNEAQ (reference sequence). The CDR3 is 14 amino acids. Trimming removed 5 bases at V and 5 bases at J, with 16 bases between. This CDR3 is CASSGNYKPHEQYF. The CDR3 DNA reads TGTGCCAGCAGCGGTAACTACAAACCCCACGAGCAGTACTTC.

The V gene is TRBV25-1, the J gene TRBJ2-1; D unclear. The CDR3 runs 16 residues. V was cut by 1 base and J by 0 bases, with 10 bases left in between. In germline, CDR1 is MGHDK, CDR2 SYGVNS. The CDR3 nucleotides are TGTGCCAGCAGTGAATTCGGCAAGAGCTCCTACAATGAGCAGTTCTTC. Residues: CASSEFGKSSYNEQFF. Full variable domain (remainder filled in from reference TRBV25-1 and TRBJ2-1): EADIYQTPRYLVIGTGKKITLECSQTMGHDKMYWYQQDPGMELHLIHYSYGVNSTEKGDLSSESTVSRIRTEHFPLTLESARPSHTSQYLCASSEFGKSSYNEQFFGPGTRLTVL.

The genes are TRBV18 and TRBJ2-1; a possible D gene is TRBD1 (6 bases). CDR1 is KGHSH, CDR2 LQKENI, per germline. V was shortened by 4 bases and J by 8 bases, with 9 bases between the two germline ends. The CDR3 has 12 amino acids. The CDR3 nucleotides are TGTGCCAGCTCACTAGGGGGAGATGAGCAGTTCTTC. Translating gives CASSLGGDEQFF.

This clone was detected only a few times. The chain has TRBV11-2 and TRBJ1-5, with D possibly being TRBD1 (6 bases). With 5 bases removed from V and 4 bases from J, the gap between germline ends came to 9 bases. The CDR3 is 13 amino acids. CDR1 and CDR2 from the germline V gene are SGHAT and FQNNGV. CDR3 loop: CASSVGQNQPQHF. The CDR3 coding sequence is TGTGCCAGCAGCGTCGGACAGAATCAGCCCCAGCATTTT.

The CDR3 is CASSLAVDLSGRKDHEQYF. For the CDR3, the DNA is TGTGCCAGCAGCTTGGCCGTGGATCTTTCGGGGAGAAAGGACCACGAGCAGTACTTC. The genes are TRBV5-6 and TRBJ2-7; a weak D match, TRBD2 (5 bases). Germline V lookup: CDR1 SGHDT, CDR2 YYEEEE. The CDR3 has 19 residues. V was pared by 0 bases and J by 5 bases, with 27 bases between.

J is TRBJ2-2 and V is TRBV18; 8 nucleotides line up with TRBD1. Looked up from germline, CDR1 is KGHSH and CDR2 is LQKENI. Trimming cost V 6 bases and J 1 base; bases outside gene matches: 7. The CDR3 has 16 amino acids. As DNA, the CDR3 is TGTGCCAGCTCTCTGGGACAGGTGGAGAACACCGGGGAGCTGTTTTTT. Encoded protein: CASSLGQVENTGELFF. The entire variable domain, with the rest obtained from reference TRBV18 and TRBJ2-2, is as follows: NAGVMQNPRHLVRRRGQEARLRCSPMKGHSHVYWYRQLPEEGLKFMVYLQKENIIDESGMPKERFSAEFPKEGPSILRIQQVVRGDSAAYFCASSLGQVENTGELFFGEGSRLTVL.

Here the CDR3 DNA reads TGTGCCAGCAGAAAACAGGGGAATGGCTACACCTTC. This gives the protein CASRKQGNGYTF. The chain links TRBV25-1 to TRBJ1-2, with 7 bases lining up with TRBD1. Germline V gene sequence: CDR1 MGHDK, CDR2 SYGVNS. The V segment lost 6 bases and the J segment 6 bases; nucleotides outside the gene matches: 4. This CDR3 is built from 12 residues.

As for this clone: The sample contains more than one DNA sequence encoding this CDR3. The chain links TRBV5-1 to TRBJ1-1, with 8 bases aligning to TRBD1. From germline, CDR1 is SGHRS and CDR2 YFSETQ. The V and J ends lost 4 bases and 4 bases, in that order; junction bases with no gene match: 3. There are 13 residues in the CDR3. CDR3 nucleotide sequence: TGCGCCAGCAGCCTAACAGGGGGCACTGAAGCTTTCTTT. It is translated as CASSLTGGTEAFF.

The chain couples TRBV11-2 to TRBJ1-1; D remains unclear. Germline V gene lookup returns CDR1 SGHAT and CDR2 FQNNGV. The CDR3 is 13 amino acids. V shed 1 base and J shed 10 bases, with 13 bases lying between them. The CDR3 loop reads CASSLGAGVGAFF. The CDR3 nucleotides read TGTGCCAGCAGCTTAGGGGCCGGGGTTGGAGCTTTCTTT.

This chain uses TRBV21-1 with TRBJ1-5; the tabulated D call, TRBD1, remains unverified against the DNA. TRBV21-1 corresponds to a pseudogene. CDR3 length: 17 amino acids. The CDR3 sequence is CASSKGCGQESNQPQHF. The DNA of the CDR3 is TGTGCCAGCAGCAAAGGTTGTGGGCAGGAAAGCAATCAGCCCCAGCATTTT.